Listed below are T cell receptor beta chains from one sample, sequenced in a study of blood T cell repertoires in COVID-19. Assay used: immunoSEQ multiplex PCR; TCRdb lists only in-frame clones, some missing. This sample has roughly 280,000 clones; about 90% occur once, and the top ten carry around 11%. Sequences were obtained from peripheral blood. The receptors stem from a woman aged 25 to 39 with COVID-19, enrolled during active disease. The CDR3 runs from the conserved cysteine through the conserved F or W.

V	J	CDR3
TRBV30	TRBJ2-7	CAWSVRGSHEQYF
TRBV5-1	TRBJ2-7	CASSLGRDEQYF
TRBV27	TRBJ2-1	CASSLGLAGGVGNEQFF
TRBV20-1	TRBJ2-7	CSARDSYEQYF
TRBV11-1	TRBJ2-7	CASSLVVAARSYEQYF
TRBV3-1/TRBV3-2	TRBJ1-2	CASSFLQGHNYGYTF
TRBV5-1	TRBJ2-7	CASSAGPAYEQYF
TRBV5-1	TRBJ2-2	CASSAGEDTGELFF
TRBV6-5	TRBJ1-5	CASSYQGVGNQPQHF
TRBV28	TRBJ2-7	CASSIQTYEQYF
TRBV5-8	TRBJ1-5	CASSFRVSSNQPQHF
TRBV28	TRBJ1-1	CASSLSGTGQTEAFF
TRBV7-6	TRBJ2-7	CASSPTGGTGEQYF
TRBV28	TRBJ2-7	CASSWAGTSYEQYF
TRBV10-3	TRBJ2-1	CAISEATRTPYNEQFF
TRBV4-2	TRBJ2-1	CASSQASGTSGFYEQFF
TRBV7-9	TRBJ1-3	CASSLSAETGSGNTIYF
TRBV29-1	TRBJ2-1	CSVAPRQGPYNEQFF
TRBV5-1	TRBJ1-6	CASSPLGGENSPLHF
TRBV30	TRBJ1-6	CAWRSQGNSPLHF
TRBV19	TRBJ1-1	CASSAPGQGTEAFF
TRBV19	TRBJ1-5	CASSRQGDQPQHF
TRBV19	TRBJ1-5	CASSSGVGQGGISNQPQHF
TRBV6-5	TRBJ1-4	CASSPDRGGEKLFF
TRBV29-1	TRBJ1-5	CSVAAGASRQPQHF
TRBV7-3	TRBJ1-1	CASSSPGNTEAFF
TRBV28	TRBJ1-2	CASSTGTGSPNYGYTF
TRBV4-2	TRBJ2-5	CASSQRGRTQETQYF
TRBV18	TRBJ2-5	CASSPLPRQGSLETQYF
TRBV28	TRBJ1-5	CASRASNQPQHF
TRBV27	TRBJ2-5	CASSPRTIQETQYF
TRBV5-6	TRBJ2-1	CASSLVRRNEQFF
TRBV28	TRBJ2-3	CASSFSSISTDTQYF
TRBV6-6	TRBJ2-3	CASSHRRPTDTQYF
TRBV18	TRBJ1-5	CASSQTARSNQPQHF